The 24 T cell receptor beta chains presented below share a single source sample, sequenced in a study of blood T cell repertoires in COVID-19. Generated by immunoSEQ multiplex PCR, the TCRdb table keeps only in-frame clones and is missing some. This sample has 60,000 or so clones, with roughly 77% found just once. The sequencing input was peripheral blood. The receptors originated from a man older than 75 with acute or convalescent COVID-19.

J is TRBJ1-6 and V is TRBV5-1, with D perhaps matching TRBD1 (5 bases). CDR1 is SGHRS, CDR2 YFSETQ, per germline. V was pared by 0 bases and J by 7 bases, with 20 bases between. This CDR3 contains 18 residues. The DNA for the CDR3 is TGCGCCAGCAGCTTGGTGGTGTCGGGGGACCGCCTAAATTCACCCCTCCACTTT. It is translated as CASSLVVSGDRLNSPLHF.

V gene TRBV7-8 combines with J gene TRBJ1-5, with 8 bases lining up with TRBD1. Germline V gene data show CDR1 as SGHVS and CDR2 as FQNEAQ. After removal of 7 bases from V and 5 bases from J, the junction contained 10 bases not matched to a gene. This CDR3 spans 15 amino acids. Here the CDR3 reads CASTIGTGGHQPQHF. The CDR3 DNA reads as TGTGCCAGCACCATCGGGACAGGAGGGCATCAGCCCCAGCATTTT. The entire variable domain, with the rest obtained from reference TRBV7-8 and TRBJ1-5, is as follows: GAGVSQSPRYKVAKRGQDVALRCDPISGHVSLFWYQQALGQGPEFLTYFQNEAQLDKSGLPSDRFFAERPEGSVSTLKIQRTQQEDSAVYLCASTIGTGGHQPQHFGDGTRLSIL.

This clone was seen a handful of times. Written as DNA, the CDR3 is TGTGCCAGCAGCTGGGCGACCGACACAGCTGGAAACACCATATATTTT. Protein product: CASSWATDTAGNTIYF. V usage is TRBV5-6 and J usage is TRBJ1-3; D is undetermined. The V gene's germline CDR1 is SGHDT and CDR2 YYEEEE. This CDR3 contains 16 residues. Trimming took off 3 bases at V and 2 bases at J, with 15 bases between the two ends. The whole variable domain, filled in from reference TRBV5-6 and TRBJ1-3, reads DAGVTQSPTHLIKTRGQQVTLRCSPKSGHDTVSWYQQALGQGPQFIFQYYEEEERQRGNFPDRFSGHQFPNYSSELNVNALLLGDSALYLCASSWATDTAGNTIYFGEGSWLTVV.

This sequence joins TRBV18 and TRBJ2-7, with 9 positions matching TRBD1. The CDR3 is 16 amino acids. J was trimmed by 4 bases and V by 5 bases; bases with no gene match: 12. Germline-derived CDR1 and CDR2 are KGHSH and LQKENI. DNA for the CDR3: TGTGCCAGCTCAAGCCAGCCCGGCGGGACAGGGTACGAGCAGTACTTC. Translation: CASSSQPGGTGYEQYF.

This clone was seen more than once but under ten times. The chain employs TRBV7-2 and TRBJ1-2; 8 bases are a match to TRBD1. CDR3 length equals 14 residues. V shed 4 bases, J shed 3 bases, and the junction held 4 bases outside the gene matches. The germline V gene encodes CDR1 SGHTA and CDR2 FQGNSA. The CDR3 reads CASSSGTGHYGYTF. In DNA form, the CDR3 reads TGTGCCAGCAGCTCCGGGACAGGTCACTATGGCTACACCTTC.

This clone turned up a few times. This chain connects TRBV3-1 (or the pseudogene TRBV3-2) to TRBJ1-2, with 7 bases that match TRBD1. Germline CDR1 and CDR2: LGHDT and YNNKEL (reference sequence). J was trimmed by 4 bases and V by 3 bases; bases with no gene match: 11. The CDR3 has 16 residues. CDR3 in amino acids: CASSHPGVGGFYGYTF. The CDR3 DNA is TGTGCCAGCAGCCACCCAGGGGTAGGGGGCTTCTATGGCTACACCTTC.

V is TRBV18 and J is TRBJ1-4, with 7 bases identical to TRBD1. Trimming at V came to 6 bases and at J to 2 bases, leaving 6 bases not matched to a gene. Germline assignment: CDR1 KGHSH and CDR2 LQKENI. The CDR3 is made up of 15 amino acids. The CDR3 region is CASSPSQGTNEKLFF. The CDR3 DNA is TGTGCCAGCTCTCCCTCACAGGGGACTAATGAAAAACTGTTTTTT.

V gene TRBV5-5 combines with J gene TRBJ2-1; TRBD2 agrees at 14 bases. The V gene's germline CDR1 is SGHKS and CDR2 YYEKEE (reference sequence). J gave up 8 bases and V 5 bases, and 18 bases lay outside the gene matches. The CDR3 is made up of 19 amino acids. The CDR3 sequence is CASRLQPPTSGGALDEQFF. DNA for the CDR3: TGTGCCAGCAGGTTGCAACCCCCGACTAGCGGGGGGGCCTTAGATGAGCAGTTCTTC.

This chain joins TRBV19 and TRBJ2-3, with D tentatively TRBD2 (5 bases). The CDR3 is 14 amino acids. The germline gives CDR1 LNHDA, CDR2 SQIVND (reference sequence). V was trimmed by 2 bases and J by 8 bases, leaving 14 bases between them. The CDR3 loop is CASSITWGEGTQYF. The CDR3 DNA follows: TGTGCCAGTAGTATAACTTGGGGTGAGGGTACGCAGTATTTT.

The chain carries TRBV5-4 and TRBJ1-1; perhaps TRBD1 as D (6 bases). Germline values: CDR1 SGHNT, CDR2 YYREEE (reference sequence). V lost 3 bases to trimming and J lost 0 bases, with 6 bases between them. The CDR3 is made up of 13 amino acids. CDR3 region: CASSWGLNTEAFF. For the CDR3, the DNA is TGTGCCAGCAGCTGGGGGCTGAACACTGAAGCTTTCTTT. Variable domain in full (rest from reference TRBV5-4 and TRBJ1-1): ETGVTQSPTHLIKTRGQQVTLRCSSQSGHNTVSWYQQALGQGPQFIFQYYREEENGRGNFPPRFSGLQFPNYSSELNVNALELDDSALYLCASSWGLNTEAFFGQGTRLTVV.

This clone was counted at least ten times. The rearrangement joins TRBV5-1 to TRBJ1-1, with a possible D match to TRBD1 (5 bases). CDR3 length: 17 amino acids. Trimming took 0 bases from V and 2 from J, leaving 17 bases between them. In germline, CDR1 is SGHRS, CDR2 YFSETQ. The CDR3 loop is CASSLARGHEKNTEAFF. The CDR3 DNA sequence: TGCGCCAGCAGCTTGGCCCGAGGACACGAGAAAAACACTGAAGCTTTCTTT.

The CDR3 sequence is CASSIGQGDEQYF. In DNA form, the CDR3 reads TGTGCCAGCTCAATAGGACAGGGCGACGAGCAGTACTTC. V is TRBV18 and J is TRBJ2-7; 8 bases agree with TRBD1. Trimming removed 5 bases from V and 5 bases from J; junction bases left unmatched: 5. The CDR3 has 13 amino acids. Looked up from germline, CDR1 is KGHSH and CDR2 is LQKENI. Full variable domain (rest looked up from reference TRBV18 and TRBJ2-7): NAGVMQNPRHLVRRRGQEARLRCSPMKGHSHVYWYRQLPEEGLKFMVYLQKENIIDESGMPKERFSAEFPKEGPSILRIQQVVRGDSAAYFCASSIGQGDEQYFGPGTRLTVT.

The V gene is TRBV6-6, the J gene TRBJ1-2; 9 bases map to TRBD1. After removal of 4 bases from V and 3 bases from J, the junction contained 6 bases not matched to a gene. This CDR3 has 15 residues. The germline V gene has CDR1 MNHNY and CDR2 SVGAGI (reference sequence). The CDR3 here is CASSSGGQGDYGYTF. DNA for the CDR3: TGTGCCAGCAGTTCCGGGGGACAGGGAGACTATGGCTACACCTTC.

This chain connects TRBV18 to TRBJ1-6, with TRBD1 identical over 10 bases. The CDR3 runs to 16 residues. V shed 2 bases and J 7 bases; nucleotides not matched to a gene: 5. Per germline, CDR1 KGHSH and CDR2 LQKENI. CDR3 DNA: TGTGCCAGCTCACCAGGGACAGGGGCTTTGAATTCACCCCTCCACTTT. Amino acid sequence: CASSPGTGALNSPLHF. The variable domain in full, completed from reference TRBV18 and TRBJ1-6, reads NAGVMQNPRHLVRRRGQEARLRCSPMKGHSHVYWYRQLPEEGLKFMVYLQKENIIDESGMPKERFSAEFPKEGPSILRIQQVVRGDSAAYFCASSPGTGALNSPLHFGNGTRLTVT.

This sequence joins TRBV6-1 and TRBJ2-1, with 9 positions matching TRBD2. The CDR3 loop spans 17 amino acids. V dropped 1 base and J dropped 2; count of bases not matched to a gene: 6. Germline CDR1 and CDR2: MNHNS and SASEGT. The CDR3 is CASSEDGSGGPYNEQFF. As DNA, the CDR3 is TGTGCCAGCAGTGAAGATGGTAGCGGGGGCCCCTACAATGAGCAGTTCTTC.

This clone was detected a few times. Other DNA sequences in the same sample also yield this CDR3. This chain uses TRBV18 with TRBJ1-1; 7 bases are a match to TRBD1. CDR1 and CDR2 from the germline V gene are KGHSH and LQKENI. This CDR3 is built from 14 residues. Trimming at V came to 3 bases and at J to 3 bases, leaving 4 bases not matched to a gene. CDR3 loop: CASSPRQGDTEAFF. The CDR3 DNA sequence: TGTGCCAGCTCACCGCGACAGGGAGACACTGAAGCTTTCTTT.

This chain uses TRBV7-2 with TRBJ1-4; maybe TRBD1 (6 bases). The length of the CDR3 is 15 residues. The germline V gene encodes CDR1 SGHTA and CDR2 FQGNSA. The germline V and J ends were trimmed by 5 bases and 7 bases, with 17 bases remaining between them. The CDR3 protein is CASSPGGQVLEKLFF. In nucleotides, the CDR3 is TGTGCCAGCAGCCCTGGGGGCCAGGTGCTTGAAAAACTGTTTTTT.

This chain links TRBV25-1 with TRBJ1-1, with 8 bases lining up with TRBD1. Germline V lookup: CDR1 MGHDK, CDR2 SYGVNS. The CDR3 totals 17 residues. After removal of 3 bases from V and 3 bases from J, the junction contained 12 bases not matched to a gene. The CDR3 protein is CASSDPPRQGCYTEAFF. The CDR3 nucleotides are TGTGCCAGCAGTGATCCTCCCCGACAGGGGTGTTACACTGAAGCTTTCTTT.

The V and J genes are TRBV6-5 and TRBJ2-7; perhaps TRBD1 as D (6 bases). The length of the CDR3 is 14 residues. Germline loops: CDR1 MNHEY, CDR2 SVGAGI. V gave up 5 bases and J gave up 6 bases, with 17 bases separating them. The CDR3 DNA sequence: TGTGCCAGCAGTCGACAGGCCGGGCCGGCCGAGCAGTACTTC. The encoded protein is CASSRQAGPAEQYF.

The chain is built from TRBV18 and TRBJ1-4; maybe TRBD1 (6 bases). The CDR3 consists of 16 residues. Germline V gene sequence: CDR1 KGHSH, CDR2 LQKENI. V lost 6 bases and J lost 8, with 22 bases in between. The CDR3 DNA sequence: TGTGCCAGCTCTCGGGCGGGGGCTGAGGTGAGAGAAAAACTGTTTTTT. Translated: CASSRAGAEVREKLFF.

The V call is TRBV13, the J call TRBJ1-4; 8 positions match TRBD1. The CDR3 has 15 amino acids. The V and J ends lost 0 bases and 11 bases, in that order; junction bases with no gene match: 8. Germline V CDR1 and CDR2: PRHDT, FYEKMQ (reference sequence). Written as DNA, the CDR3 is TGTGCCAGCAGCTTAGGGCCGCAGGGGGCGCAGAAACTGTTTTTT. The encoded protein is CASSLGPQGAQKLFF.

V is TRBV27 and J is TRBJ2-5, with a tentative D call TRBD2 (5 bases). V was cut by 0 bases and J by 1 base, with 9 bases left in between. This CDR3 is built from 15 residues. Germline-derived CDR1 and CDR2 are MNHEY and SMNVEV (reference sequence). The CDR3: CASSLSRAVQETQYF. DNA for the CDR3: TGTGCCAGCAGTTTATCGCGGGCGGTCCAAGAGACCCAGTACTTC.

The table lists this clone with a count of one. The chain links TRBV6-5 to TRBJ2-3; no clear D gene. The CDR3 is made up of 16 amino acids. Trimming removed 0 bases at V and 2 bases at J, with 12 bases between. The V gene's germline CDR1 is MNHEY and CDR2 SVGAGI. This CDR3 reads CASSYSRRLHTDTQYF. The CDR3 coding sequence is TGTGCCAGCAGTTACTCGAGAAGACTCCACACAGATACGCAGTATTTT.

This chain links TRBV7-2 with TRBJ1-1, with 8 bases matching TRBD1. CDR3 length equals 15 residues. Germline CDR1 reads SGHTA; CDR2 reads FQGNSA. V shed 2 bases and J 11 bases; nucleotides not matched to a gene: 13. In DNA, the CDR3 is TGTGCCAGCAGCTTATTCGCAGGGGGCTTGCCTACTGCTTTCTTT. Encoded protein: CASSLFAGGLPTAFF.